This T cell receptor (beta chain) was sequenced for a study of OX40 agonist ivuxolimab in advanced cancers. Here immunoSEQ multiplex PCR was the method, and the copy in TCRdb shows in-frame clones only, minus some. The sample holds about 79,000 clones, 84% seen once. Germline values: CDR1 SGHTA, CDR2 FQGNSA. V was clipped by 4 bases and J by 0 bases; unmatched bases: 6. This CDR3 is 15 amino acids long. The receptor comes from an adult with an advanced solid tumor such as melanoma, head and neck, liver or kidney cancer. V and J are TRBV7-2 and TRBJ2-7; 7 bases are a match to TRBD1. Source: CD4+ or CD8+ T cells sorted from blood, taken in a trial of the OX40 agonist ivuxolimab. The chain's CDR3 is CASSYDRAASYEQYF. The CDR3 bases are TGTGCCAGCAGCTACGACAGGGCCGCCTCCTACGAGCAGTACTTC. The entire variable domain, with the rest obtained from reference TRBV7-2 and TRBJ2-7, is as follows: GAGVSQSPSNKVTEKGKDVELRCDPISGHTALYWYRQSLGQGLEFLIYFQGNSAPDKSGLPSDRFSAERTGGSVSTLTIQRTQQEDSAVYLCASSYDRAASYEQYFGPGTRLTVT.